Listed below are T cell receptor beta chains from one sample, sequenced in a study of cytomegalovirus exposure and HLA in healthy donors. Assay: immunoSEQ multiplex PCR; the TCRdb copy retains only in-frame clones and omits some. The table lists roughly 120,000 clones, around 80% of them singletons, with about 2% in the top ten. The sequencing input was PBMCs. The receptors here all came from a man aged 18-30 years in good health and CMV-seronegative. The CDR3 runs from the conserved cysteine through the conserved F or W. A D gene is named only where the DNA matches it firmly. Not all rows give a size; the values are once, few, many and, for expanded clones, a class.

>TRBV12-5|TRBJ2-6|.|few
CASGLARVTGANVLTF
TGTGCTAGTGGTTTGGCCAGGGTAACTGGGGCCAACGTCCTGACTTTC
>TRBV4-1|TRBJ1-2|.|.
CASSQVGADPYGYTF
TGCGCCAGCAGCCAAGTTGGGGCTGACCCCTATGGCTACACCTTC
>TRBV6-1|TRBJ1-6|.|.
CASSEWGRVGNNSPLHF
TGTGCCAGCAGTGAATGGGGCCGGGTAGGGAATAATTCACCCCTCCACTTT
>TRBV6-6|TRBJ2-7|.|few
CASEKDTAEQYF
TGTGCCAGCGAGAAAGACACTGCAGAGCAGTACTTC
>TRBV9|TRBJ1-1|.|.
CASTTGQSGAEAFF
TGTGCCAGCACCACCGGACAGTCTGGGGCTGAAGCTTTCTTT
>TRBV5-1|TRBJ2-3|TRBD1|.
CASSLTVGQGTDTQYF
TGCGCCAGCAGCTTGACCGTTGGACAGGGCACAGATACGCAGTATTTT
>TRBV30|TRBJ1-6|.|.
CAWSTQSSPLHF
TGTGCCTGGAGTACGCAGTCTAGTCCCCTCCACTTT
>TRBV27|TRBJ2-6|.|.
CASRTLGGGSGANVLTF
TGTGCCAGCAGAACGTTAGGGGGAGGGTCTGGGGCCAACGTCCTGACTTTC
>TRBV27|TRBJ1-5|.|.
CASSLSWGGQRGQPQHF
TGTGCCAGCAGTTTATCGTGGGGGGGCCAAAGAGGTCAGCCCCAGCATTTT
>TRBV10-3|TRBJ2-3|TRBD2|few
CAISESGTTYTDTQYF
TGTGCCATCAGTGAGTCAGGGACTACTTACACAGATACGCAGTATTTT
>TRBV6-1|TRBJ2-5|.|.
CASTEGVGSPETQYF
TGTGCCAGCACCGAAGGGGTAGGGTCCCCAGAGACCCAGTACTTC
>TRBV6-5|TRBJ1-2|.|.
CASTMSGGDYGYTF
TGTGCCAGCACCATGTCGGGGGGCGACTATGGCTACACCTTC
>TRBV4-3|TRBJ1-1|.|few
CASSLFLMTGNTEAFF
TGCGCCAGCAGCCTATTCCTTATGACGGGGAACACTGAAGCTTTCTTT
>TRBV5-4|TRBJ2-6|.|.
CASSLGAGAGANVLTF
TGTGCCAGCAGCTTGGGGGCAGGGGCTGGGGCCAACGTCCTGACTTTC
>TRBV28|TRBJ2-7|.|.
CASSGGEQYF
TGTGCCAGCAGCGGGGGCGAGCAGTACTTC
>TRBV7-7|TRBJ2-1|TRBD2|.
CASSLARTSGSKFF
TGTGCTAGCAGCTTAGCGCGGACTAGCGGGTCTAAGTTCTTC
>TRBV4-1|TRBJ2-6|TRBD1|.
CASSLTGTVISGANVLTF
TGCGCCAGCAGTCTTACCGGGACAGTTATTTCTGGGGCCAACGTCCTGACTTTC
>TRBV10-3|TRBJ1-5|.|.
CAISESTLTPQHF
TGTGCCATCAGTGAGAGTACCCTAACGCCCCAGCATTTT
>TRBV7-2|TRBJ2-7|.|once
CASSVAGDRDFREQYF
TGTGCCAGCAGCGTAGCCGGTGACAGGGACTTTCGCGAGCAGTACTTC
>TRBV27|TRBJ1-4|TRBD1|few
CASSPTGYPNEKLFF
TGTGCCAGCAGTCCGACAGGGTATCCTAATGAAAAACTGTTTTTT
>TRBV4-3|TRBJ2-4|TRBD2|.
CASSQALSGRAANIQYF
TGCGCCAGCAGCCAAGCGCTGAGCGGGAGGGCCGCAAACATTCAGTACTTC
>TRBV30|TRBJ2-1|.|.
CAWSYGREKFF
TGTGCCTGGAGTTATGGGAGAGAAAAGTTCTTC
>TRBV7-6|TRBJ2-5|TRBD1|.
CASSLAQGAKETQYF
TGTGCCAGCAGCTTAGCGCAGGGGGCGAAGGAGACCCAGTACTTC
>TRBV19|TRBJ1-5|.|.
CASSMGSRTNQPQHF
TGTGCCAGTAGTATGGGCAGTAGAACCAATCAGCCCCAGCATTTT
>TRBV6-6|TRBJ2-7|.|few
CASSKTLDRDEQYF
TGTGCCAGCAGCAAAACCCTAGACCGGGACGAGCAGTACTTC
>TRBV4-1|TRBJ1-6|TRBD1|.
CASSHPYRDRNSPLHF
TGCGCCAGCAGCCACCCATACCGGGACAGGAATTCACCCCTCCACTTT
>TRBV29-1|TRBJ2-7|TRBD1|.
CSVPGQGTYEQYF
TGCAGCGTTCCGGGACAGGGAACCTACGAGCAGTACTTC
>TRBV5-1|TRBJ2-1|.|.
CASSLTAREQFF
TGCGCCAGCAGCTTAACCGCCCGGGAGCAGTTCTTC
>TRBV30|TRBJ1-2|.|once
CAWSVQGGIQGYTF
TGTGCCTGGAGTGTGCAGGGAGGCATACAAGGCTACACCTTC
>TRBV7-9|TRBJ1-1|.|.
CSSSPVDGQMNTEAFF
TGTTCCAGCAGCCCAGTGGACGGACAAATGAACACTGAAGCTTTCTTT
>TRBV6-1|TRBJ2-2|.|once
CASSEAAGMTGELFF
TGTGCCAGCAGTGAAGCTGCGGGTATGACCGGGGAGCTGTTTTTT